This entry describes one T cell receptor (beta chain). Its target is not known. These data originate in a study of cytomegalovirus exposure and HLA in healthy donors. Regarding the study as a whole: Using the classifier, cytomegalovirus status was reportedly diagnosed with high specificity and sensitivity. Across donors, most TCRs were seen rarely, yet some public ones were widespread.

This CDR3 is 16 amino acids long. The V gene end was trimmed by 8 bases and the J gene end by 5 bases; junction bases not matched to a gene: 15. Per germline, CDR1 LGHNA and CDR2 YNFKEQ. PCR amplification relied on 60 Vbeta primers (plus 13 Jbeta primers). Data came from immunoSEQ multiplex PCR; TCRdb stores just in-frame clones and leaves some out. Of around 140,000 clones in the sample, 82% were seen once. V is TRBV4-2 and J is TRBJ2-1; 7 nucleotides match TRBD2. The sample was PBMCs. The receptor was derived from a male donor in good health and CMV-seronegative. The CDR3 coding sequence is TGTGCCAGCGGCCCCAACCCGGGGGGAGAAAACAATGAGCAGTTCTTC. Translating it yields CASGPNPGGENNEQFF.